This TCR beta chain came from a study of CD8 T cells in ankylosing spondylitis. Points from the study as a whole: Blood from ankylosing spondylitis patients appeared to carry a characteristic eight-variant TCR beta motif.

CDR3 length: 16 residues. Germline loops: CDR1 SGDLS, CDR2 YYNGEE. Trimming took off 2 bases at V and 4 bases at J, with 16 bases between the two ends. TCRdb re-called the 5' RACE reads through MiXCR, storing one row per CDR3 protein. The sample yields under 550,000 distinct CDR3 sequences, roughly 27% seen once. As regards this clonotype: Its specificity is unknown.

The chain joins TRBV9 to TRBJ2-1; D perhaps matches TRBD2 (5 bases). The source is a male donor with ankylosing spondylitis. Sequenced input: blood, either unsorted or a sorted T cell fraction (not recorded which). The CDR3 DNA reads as TGTGCCAGCAGCGTCCAAAGCGGAGAGGGATACAATGAGCAGTTCTTC. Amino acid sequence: CASSVQSGEGYNEQFF. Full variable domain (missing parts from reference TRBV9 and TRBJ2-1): DSGVTQTPKHLITATGQRVTLRCSPRSGDLSVYWYQQSLDQGLQFLIQYYNGEERAKGNILERFSAQQFPDLHSELNLSSLELGDSALYFCASSVQSGEGYNEQFFGPGTRLTVL.